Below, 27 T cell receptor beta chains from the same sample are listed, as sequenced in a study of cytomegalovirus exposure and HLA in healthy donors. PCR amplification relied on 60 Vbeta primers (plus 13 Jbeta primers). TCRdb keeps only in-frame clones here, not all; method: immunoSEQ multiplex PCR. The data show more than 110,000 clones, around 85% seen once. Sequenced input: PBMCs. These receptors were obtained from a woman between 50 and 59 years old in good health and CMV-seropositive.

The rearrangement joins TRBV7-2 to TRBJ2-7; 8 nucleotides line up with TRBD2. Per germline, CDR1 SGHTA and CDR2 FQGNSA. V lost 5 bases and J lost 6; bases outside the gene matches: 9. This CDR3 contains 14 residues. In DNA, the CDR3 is TGTGCCAGCAGCGGCTCGGGGGGGGGCCTCGAGCAGTACTTC. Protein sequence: CASSGSGGGLEQYF.

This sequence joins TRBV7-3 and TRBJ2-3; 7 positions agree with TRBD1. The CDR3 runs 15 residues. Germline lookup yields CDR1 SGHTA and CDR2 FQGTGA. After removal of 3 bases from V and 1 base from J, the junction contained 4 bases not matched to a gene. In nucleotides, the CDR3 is TGTGCCAGCAGCTTTTTTACAGGGGGCACAGATACGCAGTATTTT. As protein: CASSFFTGGTDTQYF.

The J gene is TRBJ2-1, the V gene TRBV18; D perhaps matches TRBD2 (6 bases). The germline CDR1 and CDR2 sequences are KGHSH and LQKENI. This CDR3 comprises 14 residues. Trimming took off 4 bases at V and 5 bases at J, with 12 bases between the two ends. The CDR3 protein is CASSLSGPNNEQFF. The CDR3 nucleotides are TGTGCCAGCTCACTCAGCGGGCCGAACAATGAGCAGTTCTTC.

Written as DNA, the CDR3 is TGCGCCAGCAGCTTGGAGGCAGGCGGCAATCAGCCCCAGCATTTT. Protein: CASSLEAGGNQPQHF. This chain connects TRBV5-1 to TRBJ1-5, with D hard to call. Germline assignment: CDR1 SGHRS and CDR2 YFSETQ. The CDR3 runs to 15 residues. Trimming took off 0 bases at V and 2 bases at J, with 9 bases between the two ends.

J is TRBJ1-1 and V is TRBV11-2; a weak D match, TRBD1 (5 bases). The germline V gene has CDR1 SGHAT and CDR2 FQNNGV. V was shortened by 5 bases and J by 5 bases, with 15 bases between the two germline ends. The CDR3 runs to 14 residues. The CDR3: CASSSWGGMTEAFF. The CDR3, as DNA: TGTGCCAGCAGCAGCTGGGGGGGAATGACTGAAGCTTTCTTT.

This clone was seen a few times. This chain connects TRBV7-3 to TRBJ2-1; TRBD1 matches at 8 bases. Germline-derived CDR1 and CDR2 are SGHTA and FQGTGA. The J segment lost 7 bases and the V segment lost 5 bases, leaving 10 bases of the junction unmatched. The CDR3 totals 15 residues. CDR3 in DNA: TGTGCCAGCAGCCGCGGGACAGGACTCACGAATGAGCAGTTCTTC. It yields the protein CASSRGTGLTNEQFF.

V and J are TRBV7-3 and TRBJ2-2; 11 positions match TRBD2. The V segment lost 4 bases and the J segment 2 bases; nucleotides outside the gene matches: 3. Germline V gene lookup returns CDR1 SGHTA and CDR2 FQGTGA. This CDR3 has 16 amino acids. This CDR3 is CASSSGLAVNTGELFF. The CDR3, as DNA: TGTGCCAGCAGCTCGGGACTAGCGGTAAACACCGGGGAGCTGTTTTTT.

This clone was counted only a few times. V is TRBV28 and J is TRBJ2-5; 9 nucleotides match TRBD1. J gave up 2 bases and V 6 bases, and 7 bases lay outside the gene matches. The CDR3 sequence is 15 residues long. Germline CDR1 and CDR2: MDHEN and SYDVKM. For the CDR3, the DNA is TGTGCCAGCAGCCCGTACAGGGGGCGGCAAGAGACCCAGTACTTC. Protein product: CASSPYRGRQETQYF.

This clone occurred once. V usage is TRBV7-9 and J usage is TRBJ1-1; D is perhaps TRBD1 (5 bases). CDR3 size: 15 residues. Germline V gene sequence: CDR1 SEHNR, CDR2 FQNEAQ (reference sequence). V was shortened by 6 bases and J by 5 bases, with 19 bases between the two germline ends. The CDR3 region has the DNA TGTGCCAGCAGTCATCACTCCAGGGAGGGGACTGAAGCTTTCTTT. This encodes CASSHHSREGTEAFF.

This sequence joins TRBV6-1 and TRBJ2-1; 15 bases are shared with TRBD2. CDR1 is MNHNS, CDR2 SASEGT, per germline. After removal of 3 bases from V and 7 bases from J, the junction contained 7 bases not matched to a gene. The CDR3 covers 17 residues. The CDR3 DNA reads TGTGCCAGCAGTGATGCAGGACTAGCGGGGGGGTTTAATGAGCAGTTCTTC. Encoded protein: CASSDAGLAGGFNEQFF.

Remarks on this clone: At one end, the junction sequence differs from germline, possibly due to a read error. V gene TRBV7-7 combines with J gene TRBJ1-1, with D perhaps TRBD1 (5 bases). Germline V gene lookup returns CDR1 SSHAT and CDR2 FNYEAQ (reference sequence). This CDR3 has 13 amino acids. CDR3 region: CASSLGGGTEAFF. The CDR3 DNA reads TGTGCTAGCAGCTTGGGGGGAGGGACTGAAGCTTTCTTT.

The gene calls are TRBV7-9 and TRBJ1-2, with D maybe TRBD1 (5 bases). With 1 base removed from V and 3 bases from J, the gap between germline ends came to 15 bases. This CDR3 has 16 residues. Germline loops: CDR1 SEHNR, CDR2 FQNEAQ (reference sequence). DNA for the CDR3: TGTGCCAGCAGCTTAGGGGGGACTTCCGGCCACTATGGCTACACCTTC. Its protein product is CASSLGGTSGHYGYTF.

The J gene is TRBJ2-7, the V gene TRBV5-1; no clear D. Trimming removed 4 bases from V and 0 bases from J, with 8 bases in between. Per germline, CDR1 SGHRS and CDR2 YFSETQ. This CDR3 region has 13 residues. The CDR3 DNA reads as TGCGCCAGCAGCGCCCTGAGCTCCTACGAGCAGTACTTC. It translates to CASSALSSYEQYF.

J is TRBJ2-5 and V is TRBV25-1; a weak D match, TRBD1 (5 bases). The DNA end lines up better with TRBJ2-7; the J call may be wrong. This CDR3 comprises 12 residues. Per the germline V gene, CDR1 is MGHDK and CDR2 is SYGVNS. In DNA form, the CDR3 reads TGTGCCAGCAGTGAACAGGGCTACGAGCAGTACTTC. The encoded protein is CASSEQGYEQYF.

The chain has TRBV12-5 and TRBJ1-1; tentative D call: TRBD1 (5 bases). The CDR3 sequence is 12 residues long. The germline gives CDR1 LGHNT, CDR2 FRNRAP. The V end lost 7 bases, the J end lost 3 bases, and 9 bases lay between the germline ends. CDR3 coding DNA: TGTGCTAGTGATGGGGGGTACACTGAAGCTTTCTTT. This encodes CASDGGYTEAFF.

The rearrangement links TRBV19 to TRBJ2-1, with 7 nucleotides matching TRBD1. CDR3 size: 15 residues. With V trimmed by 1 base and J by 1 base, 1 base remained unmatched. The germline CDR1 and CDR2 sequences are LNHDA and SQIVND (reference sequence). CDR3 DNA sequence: TGTGCCAGTAGTATAGTACAGGGGTCCTACAATGAGCAGTTCTTC. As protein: CASSIVQGSYNEQFF.

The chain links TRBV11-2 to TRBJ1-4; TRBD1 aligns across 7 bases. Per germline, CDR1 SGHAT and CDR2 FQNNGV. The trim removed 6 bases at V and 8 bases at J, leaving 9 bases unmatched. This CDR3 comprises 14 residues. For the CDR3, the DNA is TGTGCCAGCAGTTCCCGAGGGGGCGGAGAAAAACTGTTTTTT. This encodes CASSSRGGGEKLFF.

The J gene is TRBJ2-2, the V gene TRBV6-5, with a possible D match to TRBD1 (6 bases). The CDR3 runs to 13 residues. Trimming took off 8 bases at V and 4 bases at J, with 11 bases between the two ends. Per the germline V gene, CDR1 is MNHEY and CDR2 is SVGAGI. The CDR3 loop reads CASWRGGTGELFF. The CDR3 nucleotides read TGTGCCAGCTGGCGAGGGGGCACCGGGGAGCTGTTTTTT.

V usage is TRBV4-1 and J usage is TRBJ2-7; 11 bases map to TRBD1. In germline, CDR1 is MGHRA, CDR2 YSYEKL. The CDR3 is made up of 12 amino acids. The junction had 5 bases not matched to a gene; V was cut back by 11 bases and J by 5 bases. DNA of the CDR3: TGCGCCCATGAGGGACAGGGGGACGAGCAGTACTTC. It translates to CAHEGQGDEQYF.

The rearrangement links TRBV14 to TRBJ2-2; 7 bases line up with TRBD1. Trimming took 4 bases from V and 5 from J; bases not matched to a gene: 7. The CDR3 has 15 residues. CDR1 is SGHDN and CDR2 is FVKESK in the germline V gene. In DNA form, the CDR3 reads TGTGCCAGCAGCCCGGGACAGTTCTCGACCGGGGAGCTGTTTTTT. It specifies CASSPGQFSTGELFF.

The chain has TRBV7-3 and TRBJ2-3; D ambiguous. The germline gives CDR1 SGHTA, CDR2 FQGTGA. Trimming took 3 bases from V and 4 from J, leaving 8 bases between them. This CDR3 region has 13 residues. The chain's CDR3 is CASSLAPPDTQYF. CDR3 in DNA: TGTGCCAGCAGCTTGGCCCCCCCAGATACGCAGTATTTT.

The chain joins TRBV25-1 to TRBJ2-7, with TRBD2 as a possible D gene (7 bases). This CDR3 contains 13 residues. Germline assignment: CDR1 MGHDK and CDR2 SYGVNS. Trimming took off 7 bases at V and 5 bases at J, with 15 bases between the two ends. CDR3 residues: CASTKGGVNEQYF. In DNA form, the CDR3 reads TGTGCCAGCACCAAGGGGGGGGTCAACGAGCAGTACTTC.

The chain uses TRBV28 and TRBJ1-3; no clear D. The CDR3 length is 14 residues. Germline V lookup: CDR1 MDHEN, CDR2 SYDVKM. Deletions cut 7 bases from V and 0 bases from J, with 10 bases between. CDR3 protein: CASNQFGSGNTIYF. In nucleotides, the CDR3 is TGTGCCAGCAACCAATTCGGCTCTGGAAACACCATATATTTT. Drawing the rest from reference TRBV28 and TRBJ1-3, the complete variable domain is DVKVTQSSRYLVKRTGEKVFLECVQDMDHENMFWYRQDPGLGLRLIYFSYDVKMKEKGDIPEGYSVSREKKERFSLILESASTNQTSMYLCASNQFGSGNTIYFGEGSWLTVV.

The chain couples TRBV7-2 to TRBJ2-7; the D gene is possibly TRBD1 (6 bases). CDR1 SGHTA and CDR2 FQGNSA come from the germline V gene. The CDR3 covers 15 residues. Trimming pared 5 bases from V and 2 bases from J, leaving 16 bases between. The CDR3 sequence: CASSLSLRGPYEQYF. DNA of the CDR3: TGTGCCAGCAGCCTCAGCCTCAGGGGACCCTACGAGCAGTACTTC.

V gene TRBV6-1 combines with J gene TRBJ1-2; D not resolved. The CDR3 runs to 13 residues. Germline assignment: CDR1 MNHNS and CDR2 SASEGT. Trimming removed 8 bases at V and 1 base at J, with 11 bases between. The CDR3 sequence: CASLISLNYGYTF. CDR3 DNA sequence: TGTGCCAGCCTGATATCACTTAACTATGGCTACACCTTC.

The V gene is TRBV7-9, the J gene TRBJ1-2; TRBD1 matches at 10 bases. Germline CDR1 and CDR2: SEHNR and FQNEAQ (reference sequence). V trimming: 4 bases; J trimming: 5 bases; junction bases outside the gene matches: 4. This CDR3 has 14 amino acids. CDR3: CASSSGQGDYGYTF. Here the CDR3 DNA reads TGTGCCAGCAGCTCTGGACAGGGGGATTATGGCTACACCTTC.

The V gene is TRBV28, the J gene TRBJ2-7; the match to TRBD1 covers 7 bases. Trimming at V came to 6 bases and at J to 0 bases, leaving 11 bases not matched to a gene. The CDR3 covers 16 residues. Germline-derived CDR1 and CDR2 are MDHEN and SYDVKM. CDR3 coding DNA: TGTGCCAGCAGCTTAAACTCGGACAGGACCTCCTACGAGCAGTACTTC. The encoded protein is CASSLNSDRTSYEQYF.